The rows below give T cell receptor beta chains drawn from one sample of a study of blood T cells in healthy people across ages. TCRdb re-derived calls from the 5' RACE reads in MiXCR, one entry per CDR3 protein. In the table there are 730,000 or so distinct CDR3 sequences, less than 45% of which are singletons. Sequences were obtained from blood. Receptor source: a man older than 75 in good health. CDR3s include the opening cysteine and the closing phenylalanine or tryptophan. Fields, in order: CDR3 protein, CDR3 DNA, V gene, D gene, J gene, clone size. A D gene is named only where the DNA matches it firmly. Some rows mark clone size as missing; the rest say once, few, many or name a class of expanded clone.

CASSYGTSGKYEQYF	TGTGCCAGCTCATATGGGACTAGCGGGAAATACGAGCAGTACTTC	TRBV18	TRBD2	TRBJ2-7	-
CASSVAAGEGPGTDTQYF	TGTGCCAGCAGCGTAGCGGCGGGAGAGGGGCCGGGGACAGATACGCAGTATTTT	TRBV9	TRBD2	TRBJ2-3	-
CSAGIAREQYF	TGCAGTGCGGGCATAGCGAGGGAGCAGTACTTC	TRBV20-1	-	TRBJ2-7	-
CASRRGTSGFFQTQYF	TGTGCCAGCAGGCGAGGGACTAGCGGGTTCTTTCAGACCCAGTACTTC	TRBV5-6	TRBD2	TRBJ2-5	many
CASSQKGGYGYTF	TGCGCCAGCAGCCAAAAGGGGGGGTATGGCTACACCTTC	TRBV4-3	-	TRBJ1-2	many
CASSLRTGAIAEQYF	TGTGCCAGCAGCCTGCGGACAGGGGCGATCGCCGAGCAGTACTTC	TRBV3-1	TRBD1	TRBJ2-7	few
CASSTGGLAGVGETQYF	TGCGCCAGCAGCACGGGGGGACTAGCGGGGGTTGGAGAGACCCAGTACTTC	TRBV5-1	TRBD2	TRBJ2-5	-
CASSRSGDTQYF	TGTGCCAGCAGCCGTTCGGGAGATACGCAGTATTTT	TRBV6-2/TRBV6-3	-	TRBJ2-3	many
CASSPGTARSYEQYF	TGCGCCAGCAGCCCGGGGACAGCGCGATCATACGAGCAGTACTTC	TRBV4-1	TRBD1	TRBJ2-7	few
CASSYTGPQETQYF	TGTGCCAGCAGCTATACGGGACCTCAAGAGACCCAGTACTTC	TRBV7-2	-	TRBJ2-5	many